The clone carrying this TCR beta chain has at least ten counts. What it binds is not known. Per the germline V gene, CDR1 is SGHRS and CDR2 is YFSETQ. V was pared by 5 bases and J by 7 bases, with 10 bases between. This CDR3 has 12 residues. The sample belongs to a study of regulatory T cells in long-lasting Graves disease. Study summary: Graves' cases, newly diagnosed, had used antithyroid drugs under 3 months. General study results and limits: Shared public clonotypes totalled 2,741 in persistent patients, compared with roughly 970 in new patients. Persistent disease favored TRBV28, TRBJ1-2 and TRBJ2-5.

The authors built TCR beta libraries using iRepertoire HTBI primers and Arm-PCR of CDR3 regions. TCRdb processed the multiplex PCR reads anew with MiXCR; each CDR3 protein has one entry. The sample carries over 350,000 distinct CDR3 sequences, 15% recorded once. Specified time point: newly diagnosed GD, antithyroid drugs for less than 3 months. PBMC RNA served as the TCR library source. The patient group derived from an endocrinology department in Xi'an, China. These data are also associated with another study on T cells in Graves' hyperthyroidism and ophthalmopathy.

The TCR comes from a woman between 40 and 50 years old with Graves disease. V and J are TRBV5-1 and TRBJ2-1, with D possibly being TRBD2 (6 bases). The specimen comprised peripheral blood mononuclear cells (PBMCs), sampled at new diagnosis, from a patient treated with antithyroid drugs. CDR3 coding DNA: TGCGCCAGCAGGTACGGGGGAAATGAGCAGTTCTTC. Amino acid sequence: CASRYGGNEQFF.